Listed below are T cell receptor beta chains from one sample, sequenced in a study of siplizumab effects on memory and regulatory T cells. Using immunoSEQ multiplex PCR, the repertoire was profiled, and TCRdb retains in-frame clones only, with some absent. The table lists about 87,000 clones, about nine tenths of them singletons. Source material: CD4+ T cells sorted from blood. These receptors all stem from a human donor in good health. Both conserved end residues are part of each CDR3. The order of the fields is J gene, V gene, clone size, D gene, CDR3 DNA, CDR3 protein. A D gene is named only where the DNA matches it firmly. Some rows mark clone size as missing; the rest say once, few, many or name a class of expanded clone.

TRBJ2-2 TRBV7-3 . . TGTGCCAGCAGCGTTGGAGCGGTTGGGGAGCTGTTTTTT CASSVGAVGELFF
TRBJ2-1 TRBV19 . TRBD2 TGTGCCAGTAACGATCTAGCGGGAGGCGGCAATGAGCAGTTCTTC CASNDLAGGGNEQFF
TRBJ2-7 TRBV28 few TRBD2 TGTGCCAGCAGTTTAAACCCCCGGGACTACCGAGCCTACGAGCAGTACTTC CASSLNPRDYRAYEQYF
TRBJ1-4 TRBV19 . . TGTGCCAGTAGCCAGCAGACAGCCTCGAGTGAAAAACTGTTTTTT CASSQQTASSEKLFF
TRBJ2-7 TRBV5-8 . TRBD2 TGTGCCAGCAGCCCAAACCGCGGGAGTGGCGAGCAGTACTTC CASSPNRGSGEQYF
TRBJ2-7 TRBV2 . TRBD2 TGTGCCGGTGGCGGGGGGTGGGCCCCCTACGAGCAGTACTTC CAGGGGWAPYEQYF
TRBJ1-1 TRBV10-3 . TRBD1 TGTGCCATCAGTGAGTCGGGACAGGGGGTCGGAAACACTGAAGCTTTCTTT CAISESGQGVGNTEAFF
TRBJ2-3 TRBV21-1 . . TGTGCTTACCCGGGGACCACAGATACGCAGTATTTT CAYPGTTDTQYF
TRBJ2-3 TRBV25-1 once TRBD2 TGTGCCAGCAGTACAACTAGCGGGAGCAGCACAGATACGCAGTATTTT CASSTTSGSSTDTQYF
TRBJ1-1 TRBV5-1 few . TGCGCCAGCAGTGGGACGGTGAACACTGAAGCTTTCTTT CASSGTVNTEAFF
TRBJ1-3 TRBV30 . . TGTGCCTGGGTGCAGAGGAACACCATATATTTT CAWVQRNTIYF
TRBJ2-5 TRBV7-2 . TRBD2 TGTGCCAGCAGCTTAGGGGGACTAGCGGGAGGACCTCAAGAGACCCAGTACTTC CASSLGGLAGGPQETQYF
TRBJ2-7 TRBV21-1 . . TGTGCCAGCAATCGGACCAGGCCTTACGAGCAGTACTTC CASNRTRPYEQYF
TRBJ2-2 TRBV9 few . TGTGCCAGCAGCTCCCGGACAACCGCTAACACCGGGGAGCTGTTTTTT CASSSRTTANTGELFF
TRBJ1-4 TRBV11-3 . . TGTGCCAGCAGCTTAGGGGTCCCTAATGAAAAACTGTTTTTT CASSLGVPNEKLFF
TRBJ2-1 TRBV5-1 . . TGCGCCAGCAGCTTGGATGGGTCCCCTCCGAACAATGAGCAGTTCTTC CASSLDGSPPNNEQFF
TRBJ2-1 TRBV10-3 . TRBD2 TGTGCCATCAGTGAGTCTGGGCGCGGGGGTGTCTACAATGAGCAGTTCTTC CAISESGRGGVYNEQFF
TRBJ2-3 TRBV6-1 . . TGTGCCAGCAGTGGAATATCGGGGGGCGGCACAGATACGCAGTATTTT CASSGISGGGTDTQYF
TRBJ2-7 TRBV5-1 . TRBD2 TGCGCCAGTCTCCCCGGGGCGGGAGGGCAGTCCTACGAGCAGTACTTC CASLPGAGGQSYEQYF
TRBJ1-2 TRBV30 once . TGTGCCTGGAAAACACCACCCCGGGATGGCTACACCTTC CAWKTPPRDGYTF
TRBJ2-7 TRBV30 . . TGTGCCTGGAGTGTACGGGCGCCCCACGAGCAGTACTTC CAWSVRAPHEQYF